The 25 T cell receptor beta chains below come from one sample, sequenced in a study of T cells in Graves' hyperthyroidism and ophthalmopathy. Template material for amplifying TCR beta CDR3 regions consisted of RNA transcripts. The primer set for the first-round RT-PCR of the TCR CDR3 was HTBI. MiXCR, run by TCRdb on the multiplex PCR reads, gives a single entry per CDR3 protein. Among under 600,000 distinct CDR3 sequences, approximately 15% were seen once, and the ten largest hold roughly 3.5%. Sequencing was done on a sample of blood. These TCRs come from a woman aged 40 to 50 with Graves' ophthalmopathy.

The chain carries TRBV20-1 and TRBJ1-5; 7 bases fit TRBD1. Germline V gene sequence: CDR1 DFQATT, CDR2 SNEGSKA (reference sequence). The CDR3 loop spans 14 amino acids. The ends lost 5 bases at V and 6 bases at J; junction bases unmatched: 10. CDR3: CSARRSQGSQPQHF. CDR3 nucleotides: TGCAGTGCTCGCCGCTCACAGGGGAGTCAGCCCCAGCATTTT.

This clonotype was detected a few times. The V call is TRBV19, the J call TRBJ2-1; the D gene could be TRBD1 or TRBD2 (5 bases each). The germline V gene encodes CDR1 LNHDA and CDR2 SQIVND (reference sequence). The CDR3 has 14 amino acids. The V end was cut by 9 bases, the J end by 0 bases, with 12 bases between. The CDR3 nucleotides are TGTGCCAGCAGGTGGGGGAGCTCCTACAATGAGCAGTTCTTC. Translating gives CASRWGSSYNEQFF.

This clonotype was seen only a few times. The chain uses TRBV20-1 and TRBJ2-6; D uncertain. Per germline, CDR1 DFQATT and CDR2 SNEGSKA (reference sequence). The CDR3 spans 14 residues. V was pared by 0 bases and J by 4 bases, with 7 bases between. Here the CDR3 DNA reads TGCAGTGCTAGAGATACCGGGGGGGCCAACGTCCTGACTTTC. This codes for CSARDTGGANVLTF.

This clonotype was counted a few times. The CDR3 protein is CASRKLDSNQPQHF. The CDR3 region has the DNA TGTGCCAGCAGAAAACTGGACAGCAATCAGCCCCAGCATTTT. This chain joins TRBV6-1 and TRBJ1-5; D is unresolved. V gave up 6 bases and J gave up 1 base, with 10 bases separating them. The CDR3 is made up of 14 amino acids. Germline V CDR1 and CDR2: MNHNS, SASEGT.

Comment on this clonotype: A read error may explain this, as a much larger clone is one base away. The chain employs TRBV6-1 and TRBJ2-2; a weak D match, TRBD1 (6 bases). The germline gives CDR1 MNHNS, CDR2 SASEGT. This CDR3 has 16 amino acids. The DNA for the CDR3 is TGTGCCGGCAGACCAGGGGCAGGTCTTCTCGCCGGGGAGCTGTTTTTT. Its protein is CAGRPGAGLLAGELFF.

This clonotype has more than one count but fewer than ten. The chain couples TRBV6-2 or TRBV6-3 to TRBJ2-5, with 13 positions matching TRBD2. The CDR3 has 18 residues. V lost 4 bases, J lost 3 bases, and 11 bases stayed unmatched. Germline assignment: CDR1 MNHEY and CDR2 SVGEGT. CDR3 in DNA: TGTGCCAGCAGTTCGCAGAAACCGGGACTAGCGGGGAAAGAGACCCAGTACTTC. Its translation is CASSSQKPGLAGKETQYF.

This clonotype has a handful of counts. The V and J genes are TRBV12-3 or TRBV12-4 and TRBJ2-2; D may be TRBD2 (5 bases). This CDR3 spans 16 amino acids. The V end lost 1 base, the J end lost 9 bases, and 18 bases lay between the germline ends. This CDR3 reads CASSLEGAAGPRELFF. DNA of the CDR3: TGTGCCAGCAGTTTAGAGGGAGCAGCAGGTCCCAGGGAGCTGTTTTTT.

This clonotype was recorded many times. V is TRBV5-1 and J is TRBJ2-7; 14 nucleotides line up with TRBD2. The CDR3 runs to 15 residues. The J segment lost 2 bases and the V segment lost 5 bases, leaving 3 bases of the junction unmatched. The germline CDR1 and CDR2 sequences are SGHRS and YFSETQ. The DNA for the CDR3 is TGCGCCAGCAGTTTGACTAGCGGGAGGGCCTACGAGCAGTACTTC. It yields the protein CASSLTSGRAYEQYF.

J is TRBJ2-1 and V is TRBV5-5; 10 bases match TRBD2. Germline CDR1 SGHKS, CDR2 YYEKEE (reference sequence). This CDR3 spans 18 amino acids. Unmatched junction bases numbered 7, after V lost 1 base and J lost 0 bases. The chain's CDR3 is CASSLSGGAMSSYNEQFF. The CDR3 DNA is TGTGCCAGCAGCTTGAGCGGGGGGGCTATGAGCTCCTACAATGAGCAGTTCTTC.

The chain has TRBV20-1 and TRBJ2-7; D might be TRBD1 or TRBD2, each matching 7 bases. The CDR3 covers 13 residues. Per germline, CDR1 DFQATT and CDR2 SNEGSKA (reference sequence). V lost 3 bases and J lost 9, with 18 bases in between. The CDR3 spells CSARTGTITGQYF. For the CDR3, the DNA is TGCAGTGCTAGGACAGGGACTATAACGGGGCAGTACTTC.

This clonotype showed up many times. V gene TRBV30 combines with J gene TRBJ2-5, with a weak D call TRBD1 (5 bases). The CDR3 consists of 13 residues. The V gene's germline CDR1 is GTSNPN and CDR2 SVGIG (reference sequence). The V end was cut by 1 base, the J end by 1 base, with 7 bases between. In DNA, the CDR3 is TGTGCCTGGAGTGGGACATCCCAAGAGACCCAGTACTTC. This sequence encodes CAWSGTSQETQYF.

CDR3 DNA sequence: TGTGCCAGCAGTTCATCCCTGACTAGCGGGAGTTTGTTTGAGCAGTTCTTC. This sequence encodes CASSSSLTSGSLFEQFF. The chain recombines TRBV28 with TRBJ2-1; 12 bases agree with TRBD2. This CDR3 is built from 17 residues. Losses at the gene ends were 4 bases for V and 9 bases for J; bases not matched to a gene: 13. Germline V gives CDR1 MDHEN, CDR2 SYDVKM.

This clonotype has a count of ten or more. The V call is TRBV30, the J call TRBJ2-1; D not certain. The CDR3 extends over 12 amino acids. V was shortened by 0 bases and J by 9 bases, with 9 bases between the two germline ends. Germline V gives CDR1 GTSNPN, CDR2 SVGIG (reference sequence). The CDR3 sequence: CAWSVAGSEQFF. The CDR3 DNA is TGTGCCTGGAGTGTAGCAGGTAGTGAGCAGTTCTTC.

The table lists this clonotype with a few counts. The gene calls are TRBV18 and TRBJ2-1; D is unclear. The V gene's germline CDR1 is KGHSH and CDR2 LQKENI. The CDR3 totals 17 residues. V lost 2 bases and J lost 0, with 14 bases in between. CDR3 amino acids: CASSPRDPDNSYNEQFF. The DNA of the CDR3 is TGTGCCAGCTCACCAAGGGATCCTGACAACTCCTACAATGAGCAGTTCTTC.

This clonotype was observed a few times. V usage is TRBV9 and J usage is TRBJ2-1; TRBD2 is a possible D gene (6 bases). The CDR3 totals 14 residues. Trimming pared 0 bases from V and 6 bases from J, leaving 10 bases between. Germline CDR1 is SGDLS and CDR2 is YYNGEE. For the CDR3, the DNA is TGTGCCAGCAGCGTAGCTTTGGGACTCAATGAGCAGTTCTTC. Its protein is CASSVALGLNEQFF.

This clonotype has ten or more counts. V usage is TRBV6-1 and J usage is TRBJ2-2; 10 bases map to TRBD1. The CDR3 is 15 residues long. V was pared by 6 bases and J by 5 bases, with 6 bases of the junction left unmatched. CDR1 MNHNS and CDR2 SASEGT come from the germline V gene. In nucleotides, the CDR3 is TGTGCCAGCAGACTCAGGACAGGGGGGACCGGGGAGCTGTTTTTT. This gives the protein CASRLRTGGTGELFF.

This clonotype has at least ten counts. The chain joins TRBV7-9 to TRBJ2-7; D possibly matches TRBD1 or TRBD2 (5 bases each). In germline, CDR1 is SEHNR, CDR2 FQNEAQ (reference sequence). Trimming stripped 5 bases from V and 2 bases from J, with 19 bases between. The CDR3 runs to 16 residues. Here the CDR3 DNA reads TGTGCCAGCAGCCCCGGGACCGTCCGAAGCACCTACGAGCAGTACTTC. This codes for CASSPGTVRSTYEQYF.

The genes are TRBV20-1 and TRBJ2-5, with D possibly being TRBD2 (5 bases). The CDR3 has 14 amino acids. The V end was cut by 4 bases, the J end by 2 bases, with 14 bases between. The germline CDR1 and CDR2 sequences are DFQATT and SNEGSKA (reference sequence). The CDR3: CSAKEVAEQETQYF. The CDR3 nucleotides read TGCAGTGCTAAGGAGGTGGCAGAACAAGAGACCCAGTACTTC.

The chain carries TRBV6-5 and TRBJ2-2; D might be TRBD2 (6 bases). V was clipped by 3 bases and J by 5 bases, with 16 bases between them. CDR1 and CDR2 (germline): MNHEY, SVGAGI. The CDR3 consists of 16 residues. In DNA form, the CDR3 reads TGTGCCAGCAGTTATACGGGAGAGGTTACGACCGGGGAGCTGTTTTTT. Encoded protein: CASSYTGEVTTGELFF.

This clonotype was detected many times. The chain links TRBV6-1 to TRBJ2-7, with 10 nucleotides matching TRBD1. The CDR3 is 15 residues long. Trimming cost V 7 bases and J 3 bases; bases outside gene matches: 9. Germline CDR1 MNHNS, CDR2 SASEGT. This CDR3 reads CASILGGQGRYEQYF. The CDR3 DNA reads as TGTGCCAGCATTCTCGGGGGACAGGGGCGCTACGAGCAGTACTTC.

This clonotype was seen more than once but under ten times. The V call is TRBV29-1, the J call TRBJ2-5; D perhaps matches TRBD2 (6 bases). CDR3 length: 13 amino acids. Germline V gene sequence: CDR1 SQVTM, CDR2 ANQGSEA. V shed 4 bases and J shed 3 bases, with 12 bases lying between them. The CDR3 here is CSVAGDGKETQYF. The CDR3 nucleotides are TGCAGCGTTGCGGGGGATGGTAAAGAGACCCAGTACTTC. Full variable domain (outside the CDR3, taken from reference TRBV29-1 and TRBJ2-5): SAVISQKPSRDICQRGTSLTIQCQVDSQVTMMFWYRQQPGQSLTLIATANQGSEATYESGFVIDKFPISRPNLTFSTLTVSNMSPEDSSIYLCSVAGDGKETQYFGPGTRLLVL.

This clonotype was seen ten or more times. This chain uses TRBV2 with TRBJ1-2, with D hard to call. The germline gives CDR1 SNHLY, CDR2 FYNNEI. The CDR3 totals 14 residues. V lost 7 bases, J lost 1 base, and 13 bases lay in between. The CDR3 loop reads CASKVDRYNYGYTF. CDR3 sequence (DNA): TGTGCCAGCAAGGTAGACCGATATAACTATGGCTACACCTTC.

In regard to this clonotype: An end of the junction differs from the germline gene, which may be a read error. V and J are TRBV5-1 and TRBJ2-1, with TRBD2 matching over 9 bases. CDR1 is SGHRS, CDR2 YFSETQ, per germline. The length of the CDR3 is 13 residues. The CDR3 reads CASSSGTSSEQFF. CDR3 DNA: TGTGCCAGCAGCTCCGGGACTAGCAGTGAGCAGTTCTTC.

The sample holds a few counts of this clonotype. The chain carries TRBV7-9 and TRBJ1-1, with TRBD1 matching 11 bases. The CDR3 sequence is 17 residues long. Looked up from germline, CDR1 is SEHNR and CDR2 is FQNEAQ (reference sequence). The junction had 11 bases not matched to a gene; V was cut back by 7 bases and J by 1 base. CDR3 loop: CASNQIRTGGANTEAFF. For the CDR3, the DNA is TGTGCCAGCAACCAAATACGGACAGGGGGCGCGAACACTGAAGCTTTCTTT.

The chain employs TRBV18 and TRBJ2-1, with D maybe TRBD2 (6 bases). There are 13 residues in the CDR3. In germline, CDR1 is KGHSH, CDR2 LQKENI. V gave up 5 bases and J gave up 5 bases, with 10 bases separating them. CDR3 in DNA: TGTGCCAGCTCATCGACTAGTAACAATGAGCAGTTCTTC. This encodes CASSSTSNNEQFF.